These 17 T cell receptor beta chains originate from one sample sequenced in a study of T cell responses to AZD1222 COVID-19 vaccine. The method was immunoSEQ multiplex PCR; TCRdb's version includes in-frame clones alone and lacks a portion of them. Counted here are over 45,000 clones, more than 60% occurring once; the ten biggest clones make up 6.6%. This specimen was peripheral blood, taken on day 0 of AZD1222 vaccination. These receptor sequences come from an adult in good health.

The rearrangement links TRBV30 to TRBJ1-3; D gene ambiguous. The germline CDR1 and CDR2 sequences are GTSNPN and SVGIG (reference sequence). V gave up 1 base and J gave up 3 bases, with 13 bases separating them. CDR3 length equals 15 residues. CDR3 protein: CAWSGLYDDGNTIYF. In DNA, the CDR3 is TGTGCCTGGAGTGGGTTGTATGACGATGGAAACACCATATATTTT.

This clone was found once. V is TRBV28 and J is TRBJ1-2; 8 nucleotides line up with TRBD1. Looked up from germline, CDR1 is MDHEN and CDR2 is SYDVKM. V lost 5 bases to trimming and J lost 3 bases; unmatched junction nucleotides: 5. CDR3 length: 14 amino acids. CDR3 amino acids: CASSTETGDYGYTF. CDR3 nucleotides: TGTGCCAGCAGTACGGAGACAGGGGACTATGGCTACACCTTC.

This clone was found once. This chain joins TRBV5-6 and TRBJ2-5; 12 bases agree with TRBD2. This CDR3 spans 16 amino acids. Germline assignment: CDR1 SGHDT and CDR2 YYEEEE. Germline trimming cut 3 bases from V and 5 bases from J; bases unmatched to any gene: 8. CDR3 protein: CASSSPGLAGMETQYF. In DNA, the CDR3 is TGTGCCAGCAGCTCACCGGGACTAGCGGGTATGGAGACCCAGTACTTC.

V gene TRBV30 combines with J gene TRBJ2-1; tentative D call: TRBD2 (6 bases). Per the germline V gene, CDR1 is GTSNPN and CDR2 is SVGIG (reference sequence). Trimming took off 6 bases at V and 5 bases at J, with 14 bases between the two ends. CDR3 size: 13 residues. CDR3 in amino acids: CACSRRDNNEQFF. CDR3 DNA sequence: TGTGCCTGTTCGAGGAGGGATAACAATGAGCAGTTCTTC.

This rearrangement joins TRBV27 to TRBJ1-2; no reliable D call. V lost 5 bases and J lost 9, with 19 bases in between. Germline lookup yields CDR1 MNHEY and CDR2 SMNVEV (reference sequence). CDR3 length: 14 amino acids. CDR3 in DNA: TGTGCCAGCAGTCCCGCCGGGGAGCTGGGTAGCTACACCTTC. Its translation: CASSPAGELGSYTF.

This clone was found a few times. This chain links TRBV6-5 with TRBJ2-7, with D hard to call. CDR3 size: 14 residues. CDR1 MNHEY and CDR2 SVGAGI come from the germline V gene. Deletions cut 4 bases from V and 0 bases from J, with 10 bases between. CDR3 DNA sequence: TGTGCCAGCAGTTCCTCCTGGCGCTCCTACGAGCAGTACGTC. Its translation is CASSSSWRSYEQYV.

The chain joins TRBV5-5 to TRBJ1-1; D is undetermined. Germline CDR1 reads SGHKS; CDR2 reads YYEKEE (reference sequence). The CDR3 is made up of 13 amino acids. The germline V and J ends were trimmed by 3 bases and 4 bases, with 10 bases remaining between them. The DNA for the CDR3 is TGTGCCAGCAGCTCAGCAGGAGTCACTGAAGCTTTCTTT. As protein: CASSSAGVTEAFF.

The rearrangement uses TRBV19 and TRBJ1-2, with a tentative D call TRBD1 (5 bases). The CDR3 loop spans 14 amino acids. Germline CDR1 LNHDA, CDR2 SQIVND (reference sequence). Trimming cost V 3 bases and J 7 bases, with 15 bases left between them. The CDR3 spells CASSILVGESGYTF. Written as DNA, the CDR3 is TGTGCCAGTAGTATCTTAGTGGGGGAGTCTGGCTACACCTTC. The variable domain in full, with the rest retrieved from reference TRBV19 and TRBJ1-2, is DGGITQSPKYLFRKEGQNVTLSCEQNLNHDAMYWYRQDPGQGLRLIYYSQIVNDFQKGDIAEGYSVSREKKESFPLTVTSAQKNPTAFYLCASSILVGESGYTFGSGTRLTVV.

This clone was seen only once. J is TRBJ1-3 and V is TRBV4-1, with TRBD1 matching over 9 bases. The CDR3 has 18 amino acids. Germline CDR1 MGHRA, CDR2 YSYEKL. V lost 3 bases, J lost 8 bases, and 17 bases stayed unmatched. The CDR3 DNA is TGCGCCAGCAGCCAGCAAGATATTTACAGGGGGCAAGGGGACACCATATATTTT. Translating it yields CASSQQDIYRGQGDTIYF.

The rearrangement joins TRBV19 to TRBJ1-3; TRBD1 might be the D (5 bases). Germline V lookup: CDR1 LNHDA, CDR2 SQIVND (reference sequence). Deletions cut 7 bases from V and 4 bases from J, with 14 bases between. CDR3 length: 14 residues. CDR3 DNA sequence: TGTGCCAGTACCCTAGGGACCTACGGAAACACCATATATTTT. Translating gives CASTLGTYGNTIYF.

The chain links TRBV10-3 to TRBJ2-1, with 9 bases fitting TRBD2. The CDR3 runs 13 residues. Germline V lookup: CDR1 ENHRY, CDR2 SYGVKD. Losses at the gene ends were 10 bases for V and 6 bases for J; bases not matched to a gene: 7. The CDR3 reads CATTAGGSNEQFF. As DNA, the CDR3 is TGTGCCACCACGGCGGGAGGGAGCAATGAGCAGTTCTTC.

In its sample, this clone was seen a few times. The V and J genes are TRBV7-3 and TRBJ2-2; 7 nucleotides align to TRBD2. V gave up 1 base and J gave up 4 bases; unmatched junction bases: 6. The CDR3 extends over 16 amino acids. Germline CDR1 is SGHTA and CDR2 is FQGTGA. The CDR3 bases are TGTGCCAGCAGCTTAAAGGCGGGAGCGGGCACCGGGGAGCTGTTTTTT. The encoded protein is CASSLKAGAGTGELFF. Drawing the rest from reference TRBV7-3 and TRBJ2-2, the complete variable domain is GAGVSQTPSNKVTEKGKYVELRCDPISGHTALYWYRQSLGQGPEFLIYFQGTGAADDSGLPNDRFFAVRPEGSVSTLKIQRTERGDSAVYLCASSLKAGAGTGELFFGEGSRLTVL.

The rearrangement uses TRBV5-1 and TRBJ1-3, with a tentative D call TRBD1 (5 bases). CDR1 is SGHRS, CDR2 YFSETQ, per germline. The CDR3 runs to 15 residues. The ends were cut back, 0 bases at V and 0 bases at J, with 7 bases in the middle. The CDR3 DNA is TGCGCCAGCAGCTTGGGAGACAGCTCTGGAAACACCATATATTTT. It is translated as CASSLGDSSGNTIYF.

The chain recombines TRBV19 with TRBJ1-4; weak D call: TRBD1 (5 bases). This CDR3 has 15 amino acids. CDR1 and CDR2 (germline): LNHDA, SQIVND (reference sequence). The germline V and J ends were trimmed by 6 bases and 7 bases, with 18 bases remaining between them. The CDR3 is CASRGTGSLIEKLFF. In DNA, the CDR3 is TGTGCCAGTAGAGGGACGGGATCGCTAATTGAAAAACTGTTTTTT.

This clone has just one count. The J gene is TRBJ2-2, the V gene TRBV18; weak D call: TRBD2 (5 bases). CDR3 length: 15 residues. The germline V gene has CDR1 KGHSH and CDR2 LQKENI. V gave up 0 bases and J gave up 6 bases, with 11 bases separating them. CDR3 protein: CASSPPASGSGELFF. The CDR3 bases are TGTGCCAGCTCACCACCAGCCTCGGGATCCGGGGAGCTGTTTTTT.

This clone was picked up one time. The rearrangement links TRBV27 to TRBJ2-5, with 14 nucleotides matching TRBD2. Trimming removed 8 bases from V and 4 bases from J; junction bases left unmatched: 9. The CDR3 has 16 residues. CDR1 and CDR2 from the germline V gene are MNHEY and SMNVEV (reference sequence). The CDR3 region is CASSQGLAGVRETQYF. Here the CDR3 DNA reads TGTGCCAGCTCCCAGGGACTAGCGGGAGTTAGAGAGACCCAGTACTTC.

The chain combines TRBV10-3 with TRBJ2-7, with D perhaps matching TRBD2 (5 bases). There are 13 residues in the CDR3. Germline V CDR1 and CDR2: ENHRY, SYGVKD. Trimming took off 7 bases at V and 1 base at J, with 11 bases between the two ends. The DNA for the CDR3 is TGTGCCATCAATGCGGGTCAGTCCTACGAGCAGTACTTC. It is translated as CAINAGQSYEQYF.